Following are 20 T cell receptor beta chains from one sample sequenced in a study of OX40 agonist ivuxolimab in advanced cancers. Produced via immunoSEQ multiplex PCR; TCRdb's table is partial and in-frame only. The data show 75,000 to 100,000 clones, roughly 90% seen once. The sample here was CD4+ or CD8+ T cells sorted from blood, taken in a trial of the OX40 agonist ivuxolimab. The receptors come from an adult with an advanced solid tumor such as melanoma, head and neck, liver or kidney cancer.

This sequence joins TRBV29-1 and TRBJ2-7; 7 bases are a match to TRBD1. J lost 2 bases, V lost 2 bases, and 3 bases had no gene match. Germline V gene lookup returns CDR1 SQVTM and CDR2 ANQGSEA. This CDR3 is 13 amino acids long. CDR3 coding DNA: TGCAGCGTTGAATCCGGGACAGCCTACGAGCAGTACTTC. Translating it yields CSVESGTAYEQYF.

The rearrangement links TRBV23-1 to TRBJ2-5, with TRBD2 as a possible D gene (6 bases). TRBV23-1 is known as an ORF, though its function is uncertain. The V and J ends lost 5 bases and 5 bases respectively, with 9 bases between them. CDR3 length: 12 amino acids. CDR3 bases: TGCGCCAGCAGTACAGGAGGGGAGACCCAGTACTTC. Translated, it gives CASSTGGETQYF.

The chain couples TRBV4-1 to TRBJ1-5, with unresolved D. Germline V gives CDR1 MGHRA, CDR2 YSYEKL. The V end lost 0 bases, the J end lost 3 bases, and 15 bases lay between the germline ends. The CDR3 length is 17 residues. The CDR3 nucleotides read TGCGCCAGCAGCCAAGAACCCCCCATGAATAACAATCAGCCCCAGCATTTT. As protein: CASSQEPPMNNNQPQHF.

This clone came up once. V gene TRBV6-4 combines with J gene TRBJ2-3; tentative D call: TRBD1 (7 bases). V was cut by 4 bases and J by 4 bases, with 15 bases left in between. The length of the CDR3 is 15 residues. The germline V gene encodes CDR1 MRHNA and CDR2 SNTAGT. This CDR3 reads CASSASQGGSDTQYF. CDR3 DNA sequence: TGTGCCAGCAGTGCCTCTCAGGGGGGCTCAGATACGCAGTATTTT.

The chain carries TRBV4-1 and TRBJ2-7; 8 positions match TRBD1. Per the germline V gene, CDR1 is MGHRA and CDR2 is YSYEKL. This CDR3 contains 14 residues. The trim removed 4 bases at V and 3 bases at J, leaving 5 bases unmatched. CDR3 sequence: CASSLRGQGYEQYF. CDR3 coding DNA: TGCGCCAGCAGCCTGCGAGGACAGGGCTACGAGCAGTACTTC.

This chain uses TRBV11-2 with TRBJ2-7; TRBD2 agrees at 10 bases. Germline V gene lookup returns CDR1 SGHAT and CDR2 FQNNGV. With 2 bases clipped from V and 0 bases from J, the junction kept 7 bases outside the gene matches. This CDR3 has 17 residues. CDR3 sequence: CASSLSGRARFSYEQYF. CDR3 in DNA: TGTGCCAGCAGCTTAAGCGGGAGGGCCCGTTTCTCCTACGAGCAGTACTTC.

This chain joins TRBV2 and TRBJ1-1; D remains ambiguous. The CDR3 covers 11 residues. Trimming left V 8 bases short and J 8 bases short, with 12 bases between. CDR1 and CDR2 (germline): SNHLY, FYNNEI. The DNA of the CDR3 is TGTGCCAGCTCAACCGGGGTCGAAGCTTTCTTT. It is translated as CASSTGVEAFF. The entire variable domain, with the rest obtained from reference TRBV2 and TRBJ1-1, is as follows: EPEVTQTPSHQVTQMGQEVILRCVPISNHLYFYWYRQILGQKVEFLVSFYNNEISEKSEIFDDQFSVERPDGSNFTLKIRSTKLEDSAMYFCASSTGVEAFFGQGTRLTVV.

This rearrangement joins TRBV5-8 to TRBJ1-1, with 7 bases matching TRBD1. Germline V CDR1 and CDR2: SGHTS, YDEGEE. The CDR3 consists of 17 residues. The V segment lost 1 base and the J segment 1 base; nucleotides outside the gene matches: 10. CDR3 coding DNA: TGTGCCAGCAGCTTGTTTTTTAGGGGGCGGGGGAACACTGAAGCTTTCTTT. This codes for CASSLFFRGRGNTEAFF.

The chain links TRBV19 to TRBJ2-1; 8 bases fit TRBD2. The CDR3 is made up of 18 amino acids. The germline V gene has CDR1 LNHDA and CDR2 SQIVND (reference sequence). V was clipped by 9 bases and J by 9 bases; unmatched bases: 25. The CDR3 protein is CASADFWGWEREYGEQFF. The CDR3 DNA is TGTGCCAGCGCTGATTTTTGGGGGTGGGAGCGGGAGTATGGTGAGCAGTTCTTC.

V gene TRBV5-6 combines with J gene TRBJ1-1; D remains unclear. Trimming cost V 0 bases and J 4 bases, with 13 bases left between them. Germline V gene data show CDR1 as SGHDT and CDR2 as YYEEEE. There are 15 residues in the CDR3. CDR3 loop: CASSLGVVGSTEAFF. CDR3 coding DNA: TGTGCCAGCAGCTTGGGGGTTGTAGGAAGCACTGAAGCTTTCTTT.

CDR3 sequence reads: CASSAGPRSYNEQFF. The CDR3 DNA reads as TGTGCCAGCAGCGCGGGACCCCGCTCCTACAATGAGCAGTTCTTC. The chain combines TRBV5-8 with TRBJ2-1; perhaps TRBD2 as D (6 bases). V was cut by 4 bases and J by 0 bases, with 11 bases left in between. Germline lookup yields CDR1 SGHTS and CDR2 YDEGEE. This CDR3 spans 15 amino acids.

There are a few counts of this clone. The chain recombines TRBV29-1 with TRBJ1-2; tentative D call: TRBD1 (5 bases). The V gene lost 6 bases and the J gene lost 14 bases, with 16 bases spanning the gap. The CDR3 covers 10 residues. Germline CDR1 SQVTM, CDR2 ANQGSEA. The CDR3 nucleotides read TGCAGCGTAGTAGCGCAAGGGGAAACCTTC. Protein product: CSVVAQGETF.

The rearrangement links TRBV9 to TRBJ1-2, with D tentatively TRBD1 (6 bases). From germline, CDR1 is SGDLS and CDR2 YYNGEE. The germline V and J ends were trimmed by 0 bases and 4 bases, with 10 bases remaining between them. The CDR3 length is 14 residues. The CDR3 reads CASSVGDKPYGYTF. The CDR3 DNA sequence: TGTGCCAGCAGCGTAGGGGACAAACCCTATGGCTACACCTTC.

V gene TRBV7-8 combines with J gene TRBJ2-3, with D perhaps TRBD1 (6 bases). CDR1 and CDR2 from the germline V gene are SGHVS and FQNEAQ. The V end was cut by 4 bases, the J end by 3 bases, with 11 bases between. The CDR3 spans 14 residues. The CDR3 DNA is TGTGCCAGCAGCTCATGGGGGCGTACAGATACGCAGTATTTT. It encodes CASSSWGRTDTQYF.

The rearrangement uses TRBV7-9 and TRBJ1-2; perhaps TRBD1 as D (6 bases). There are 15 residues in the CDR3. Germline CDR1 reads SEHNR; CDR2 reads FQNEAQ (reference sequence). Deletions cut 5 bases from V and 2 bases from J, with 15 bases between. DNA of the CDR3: TGTGCCAGCAGCCTTAGGCGGGGGGCGAACTATGGCTACACCTTC. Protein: CASSLRRGANYGYTF.

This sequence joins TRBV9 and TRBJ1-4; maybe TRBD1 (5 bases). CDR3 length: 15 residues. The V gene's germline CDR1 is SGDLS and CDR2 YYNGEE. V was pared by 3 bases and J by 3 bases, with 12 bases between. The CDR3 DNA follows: TGTGCCAGCAGCGCGGGGGGGACCGCTAATGAAAAACTGTTTTTT. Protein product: CASSAGGTANEKLFF. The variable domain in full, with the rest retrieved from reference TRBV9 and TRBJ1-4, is DSGVTQTPKHLITATGQRVTLRCSPRSGDLSVYWYQQSLDQGLQFLIQYYNGEERAKGNILERFSAQQFPDLHSELNLSSLELGDSALYFCASSAGGTANEKLFFGSGTQLSVL.

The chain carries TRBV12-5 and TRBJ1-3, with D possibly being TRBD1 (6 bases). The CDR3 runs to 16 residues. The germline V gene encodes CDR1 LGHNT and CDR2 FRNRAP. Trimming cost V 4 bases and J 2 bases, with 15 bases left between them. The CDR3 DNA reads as TGTGCTAGTGGTTCAACATACAGGGAGACTGGAAACACCATATATTTT. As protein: CASGSTYRETGNTIYF.

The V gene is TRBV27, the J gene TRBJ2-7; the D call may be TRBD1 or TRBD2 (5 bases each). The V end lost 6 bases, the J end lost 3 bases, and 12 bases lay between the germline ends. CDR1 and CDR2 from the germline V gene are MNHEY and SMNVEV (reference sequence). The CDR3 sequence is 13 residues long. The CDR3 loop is CASSPGPNYEQYF. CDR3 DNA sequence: TGTGCCAGCAGCCCGGGACCGAACTACGAGCAGTACTTC.

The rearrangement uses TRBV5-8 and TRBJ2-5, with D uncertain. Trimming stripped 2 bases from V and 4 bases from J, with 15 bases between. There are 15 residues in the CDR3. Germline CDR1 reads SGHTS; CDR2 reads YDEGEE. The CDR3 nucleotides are TGTGCCAGCAGCTTTTCGGTAAGAAGTGGAGAGACCCAGTACTTC. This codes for CASSFSVRSGETQYF.

CDR3 loop: CSVAGTGGIYEQYF. The CDR3 DNA follows: TGCAGCGTTGCGGGGACAGGGGGCATCTACGAGCAGTACTTC. The chain links TRBV29-1 to TRBJ2-7, with TRBD1 identical over 12 bases. Germline CDR1 reads SQVTM; CDR2 reads ANQGSEA. J gave up 3 bases and V 4 bases, and 4 bases lay outside the gene matches. This CDR3 has 14 residues.